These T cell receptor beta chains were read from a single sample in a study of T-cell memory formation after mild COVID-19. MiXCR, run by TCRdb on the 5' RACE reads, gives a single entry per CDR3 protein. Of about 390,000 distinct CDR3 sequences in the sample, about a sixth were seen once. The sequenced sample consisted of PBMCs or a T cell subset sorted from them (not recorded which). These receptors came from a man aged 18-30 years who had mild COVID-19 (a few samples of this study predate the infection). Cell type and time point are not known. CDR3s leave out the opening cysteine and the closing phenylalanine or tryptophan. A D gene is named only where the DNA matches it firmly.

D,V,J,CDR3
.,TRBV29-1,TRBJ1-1,SVSRGIMNTEAF
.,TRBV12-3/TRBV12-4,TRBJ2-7,ASSLSESYEQY
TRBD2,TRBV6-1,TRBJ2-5,ASSEGASGAGETQY
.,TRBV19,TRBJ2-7,ASSIFQGYEQY
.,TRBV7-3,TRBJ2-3,ASSLTNTDTQY
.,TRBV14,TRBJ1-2,ASSQDQSYGYT
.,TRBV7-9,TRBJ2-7,ASSAGRSQKEQY
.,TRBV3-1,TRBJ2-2,ASSQESSGYAGELF
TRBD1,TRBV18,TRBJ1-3,ASSPRDRADTIY
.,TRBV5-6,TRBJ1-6,ASSVEGTFDSPLH
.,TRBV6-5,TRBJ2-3,ASSYLGGRSSTDTQY
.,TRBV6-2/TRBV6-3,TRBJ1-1,ASSYGERLEAF
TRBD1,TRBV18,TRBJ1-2,ASSPIPGQGHYGYT
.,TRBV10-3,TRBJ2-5,AISEDSNQETQY
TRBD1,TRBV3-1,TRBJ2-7,ASSARTGGYEQY
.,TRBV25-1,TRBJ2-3,ASSESASTDTQY
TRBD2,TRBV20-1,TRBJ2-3,RVLAPSTDTQY
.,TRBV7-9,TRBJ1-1,ASSRVEAF
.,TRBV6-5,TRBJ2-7,ASSYSVSSSYEQY
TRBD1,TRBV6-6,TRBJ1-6,ASSSRGTDNSPLH
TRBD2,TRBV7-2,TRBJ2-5,ASSITSGQETQY
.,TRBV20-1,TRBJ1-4,SARESTNEKLF
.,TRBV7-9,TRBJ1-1,ASTPRAAGEAF
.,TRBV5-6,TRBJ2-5,ASTIGAQETQY
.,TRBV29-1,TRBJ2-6,SVHGGAGANVLT
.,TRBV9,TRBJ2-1,ASSVETYNEQF
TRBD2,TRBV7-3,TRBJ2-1,ASSLTMGLAGEGMGDEQF
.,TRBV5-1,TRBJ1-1,ASSLQGSYMNTEAF
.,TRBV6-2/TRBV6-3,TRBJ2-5,ASSYTEETQY
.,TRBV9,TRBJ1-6,ASSVRTANSPLH
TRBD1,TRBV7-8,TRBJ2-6,ASSYRGRGANVLT
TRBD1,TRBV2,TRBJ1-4,ASSGQGGEKLF
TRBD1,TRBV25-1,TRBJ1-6,ASSDSGGQAGSPLH
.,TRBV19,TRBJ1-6,ASSLQGQGNSPLH
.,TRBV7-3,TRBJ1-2,ASSEGGSGYT
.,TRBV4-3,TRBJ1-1,ASSQEVQGREAF
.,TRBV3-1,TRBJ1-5,ASSQGPGNQPQH
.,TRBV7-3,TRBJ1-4,AVSYLNNEKLF
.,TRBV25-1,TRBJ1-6,ASSEMGGGINSPLH
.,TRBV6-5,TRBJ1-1,ASSFATNTEAF